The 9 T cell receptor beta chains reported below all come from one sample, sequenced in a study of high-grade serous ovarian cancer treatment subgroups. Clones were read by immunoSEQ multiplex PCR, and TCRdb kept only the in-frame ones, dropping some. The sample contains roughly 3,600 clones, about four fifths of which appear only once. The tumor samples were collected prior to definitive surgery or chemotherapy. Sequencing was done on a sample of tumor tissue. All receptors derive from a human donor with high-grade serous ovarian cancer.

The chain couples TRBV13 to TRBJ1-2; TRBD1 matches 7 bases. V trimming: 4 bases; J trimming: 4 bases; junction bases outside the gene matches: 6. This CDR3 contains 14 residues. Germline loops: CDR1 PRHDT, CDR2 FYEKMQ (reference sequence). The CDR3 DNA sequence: TGTGCCAGCAGCTCGCGAGGGACAGTCTATGGCTACACCTTC. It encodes CASSSRGTVYGYTF.

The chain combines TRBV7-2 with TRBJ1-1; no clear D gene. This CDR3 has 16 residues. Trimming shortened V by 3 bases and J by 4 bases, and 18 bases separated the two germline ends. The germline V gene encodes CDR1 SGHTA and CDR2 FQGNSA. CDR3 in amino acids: CASSFKASPGGTEAFF. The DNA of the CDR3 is TGTGCCAGCAGCTTCAAGGCATCCCCCGGAGGCACTGAAGCTTTCTTT.

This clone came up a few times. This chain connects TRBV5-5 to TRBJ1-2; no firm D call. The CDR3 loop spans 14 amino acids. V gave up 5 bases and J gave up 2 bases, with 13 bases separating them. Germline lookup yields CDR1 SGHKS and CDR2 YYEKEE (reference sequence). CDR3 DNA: TGTGCCAGCAGTTTATCGGCAGTGAACTATGGCTACACCTTC. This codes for CASSLSAVNYGYTF. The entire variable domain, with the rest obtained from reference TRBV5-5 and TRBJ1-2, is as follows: DAGVTQSPTHLIKTRGQQVTLRCSPISGHKSVSWYQQVLGQGPQFIFQYYEKEERGRGNFPDRFSARQFPNYSSELNVNALLLGDSALYLCASSLSAVNYGYTFGSGTRLTVV.

The CDR3 sequence is CASRTGQGHQPQHF. In DNA form, the CDR3 reads TGTGCCAGCAGGACAGGACAGGGTCATCAGCCCCAGCATTTT. The genes are TRBV6-1 and TRBJ1-5; 8 positions agree with TRBD1. The trim removed 6 bases at V and 5 bases at J, leaving 6 bases unmatched. The CDR3 runs to 14 residues. Germline V gives CDR1 MNHNS, CDR2 SASEGT.

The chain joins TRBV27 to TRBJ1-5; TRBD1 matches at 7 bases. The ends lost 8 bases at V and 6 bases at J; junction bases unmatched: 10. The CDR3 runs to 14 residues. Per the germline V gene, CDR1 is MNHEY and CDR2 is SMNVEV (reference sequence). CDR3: CASSELQGSQPQHF. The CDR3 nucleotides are TGTGCCAGCTCCGAATTACAGGGGAGTCAGCCCCAGCATTTT.

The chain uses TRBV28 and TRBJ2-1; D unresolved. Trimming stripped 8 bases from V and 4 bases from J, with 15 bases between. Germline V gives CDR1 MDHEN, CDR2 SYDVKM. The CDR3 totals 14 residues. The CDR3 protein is CASGFLGRYNEQFF. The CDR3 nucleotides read TGTGCCAGCGGATTCCTCGGACGGTACAATGAGCAGTTCTTC.

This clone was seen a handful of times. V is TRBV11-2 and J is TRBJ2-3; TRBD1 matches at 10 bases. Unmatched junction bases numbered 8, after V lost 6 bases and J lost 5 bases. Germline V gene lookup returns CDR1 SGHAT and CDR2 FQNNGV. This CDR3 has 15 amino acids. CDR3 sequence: CASRHGQGVRDTQYF. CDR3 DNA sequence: TGTGCCAGCAGGCACGGACAGGGGGTCAGAGATACGCAGTATTTT.

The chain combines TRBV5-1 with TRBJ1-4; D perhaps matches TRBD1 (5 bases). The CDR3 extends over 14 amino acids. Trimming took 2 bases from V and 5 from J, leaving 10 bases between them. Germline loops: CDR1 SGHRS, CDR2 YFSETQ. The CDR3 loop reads CASSFGGLNEKLFF. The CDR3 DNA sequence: TGCGCCAGCAGCTTCGGGGGACTCAATGAAAAACTGTTTTTT.

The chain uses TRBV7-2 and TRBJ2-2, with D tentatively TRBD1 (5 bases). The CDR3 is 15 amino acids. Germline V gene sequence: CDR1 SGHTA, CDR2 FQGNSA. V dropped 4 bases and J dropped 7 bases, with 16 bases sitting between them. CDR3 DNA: TGTGCCAGCAGCTATTCAATATCGGACAACGGGGAGCTGTTTTTT. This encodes CASSYSISDNGELFF.